Listed here are 11 T cell receptor beta chains from one sample, sequenced in a study of CD8 T cells in ankylosing spondylitis. Study-level points and caveats: Eight or nine highly homologous variants formed a TCR beta motif that appeared characteristic of ankylosing spondylitis blood.

Antigen specificity for these receptors is unknown. MiXCR, applied by TCRdb to the 5' RACE reads, yields one record per CDR3 protein. The top ten hold 15% to 20% of the sample, which has about 700,000 distinct CDR3 sequences, 19% seen once. Input material: blood, either unsorted or a sorted T cell fraction (not recorded which). The receptors come from a male donor with ankylosing spondylitis.

This clonotype occurred a few times. The chain carries TRBV6-2 or TRBV6-3 and TRBJ2-3, with 7 bases lining up with TRBD2. CDR3 length: 15 amino acids. V gave up 6 bases and J gave up 6 bases; unmatched junction bases: 12. CDR1 is MNHEY and CDR2 is SVGEGT in the germline V gene. The CDR3 nucleotides are TGTGCCAGCAGCCCGACTAGCTTCTTGAGGGATACGCAGTATTTT. Translation gives CASSPTSFLRDTQYF.

This rearrangement joins TRBV29-1 to TRBJ2-7; 7 positions match TRBD2. The CDR3 runs to 11 residues. V dropped 2 bases and J dropped 5; count of bases not matched to a gene: 0. Germline V CDR1 and CDR2: SQVTM, ANQGSEA. The CDR3: CSVETSDEQYF. The CDR3 coding sequence is TGCAGCGTTGAAACTAGCGACGAGCAGTACTTC.

This clonotype came up a few times. The chain joins TRBV15 to TRBJ1-2; D gene uncertain. Trimming removed 5 bases from V and 5 bases from J, with 15 bases in between. Per the germline V gene, CDR1 is LNHNV and CDR2 is YYDKDF (reference sequence). This CDR3 has 14 residues. CDR3 residues: CATSPGLALYGYTF. The CDR3 region has the DNA TGTGCCACCAGCCCCGGGTTGGCCCTATATGGCTACACCTTC.

The sample holds a few counts of this clonotype. The chain joins TRBV5-1 to TRBJ1-1; D is possibly TRBD1 (6 bases). The CDR3 covers 16 residues. CDR1 and CDR2 from the germline V gene are SGHRS and YFSETQ. V lost 0 bases and J 1 base, leaving 13 bases between the germline ends. The CDR3 DNA follows: TGCGCCAGCAGCTTGGCTTTCGACAGGCCGAACACTGAAGCTTTCTTT. Its translation is CASSLAFDRPNTEAFF.

This clonotype occurred many times. The chain employs TRBV6-4 and TRBJ2-3; TRBD2 agrees at 9 bases. Germline lookup yields CDR1 MRHNA and CDR2 SNTAGT. This CDR3 contains 15 residues. Trimming removed 6 bases from V and 3 bases from J; junction bases left unmatched: 7. In DNA form, the CDR3 reads TGTGCCAGCAGCCGGGTAGCGGGGGTTACAGATACGCAGTATTTT. It specifies CASSRVAGVTDTQYF.

This clonotype came up many times. The chain couples TRBV3-1 to TRBJ1-1; no firm D call. The CDR3 has 12 residues. Trimming pared 3 bases from V and 7 bases from J, leaving 9 bases between. Germline-derived CDR1 and CDR2 are LGHDT and YNNKEL (reference sequence). CDR3 bases: TGTGCCAGCAGCCATTTGACCCGTGAAGCTTTCTTT. Translation: CASSHLTREAFF.

The chain uses TRBV12-3 or TRBV12-4 and TRBJ2-1; either TRBD1 or TRBD2 may fit D (6 bases each). This CDR3 is 13 amino acids long. Deletions cut 6 bases from V and 5 bases from J, with 11 bases between. CDR3 in amino acids: CASSGGFHNEQFF. CDR3 nucleotide sequence: TGTGCCAGCAGCGGGGGCTTCCACAATGAGCAGTTCTTC.

V usage is TRBV12-3 or TRBV12-4 and J usage is TRBJ2-2, with 11 bases lining up with TRBD2. Trimming took 1 base from V and 6 from J; bases not matched to a gene: 4. The CDR3 extends over 16 amino acids. This CDR3 reads CASSLVLAGGSGELFF. The CDR3 coding sequence is TGTGCCAGCAGTTTAGTTCTAGCGGGAGGTTCCGGGGAGCTGTTTTTT.

This clonotype was recorded a few times. V gene TRBV10-3 combines with J gene TRBJ1-1, with 7 bases that match TRBD1. The CDR3 is 14 residues long. With 8 bases clipped from V and 0 bases from J, the junction kept 6 bases outside the gene matches. Germline V gives CDR1 ENHRY, CDR2 SYGVKD. The CDR3 protein is CAIGGGQLNTEAFF. The CDR3 nucleotides read TGTGCCATCGGGGGGGGACAGCTGAACACTGAAGCTTTCTTT.

This clonotype has only a few counts. J is TRBJ1-2 and V is TRBV4-1; D might be TRBD1 (5 bases). This CDR3 has 16 amino acids. Trimming took off 0 bases at V and 5 bases at J, with 16 bases between the two ends. The V gene's germline CDR1 is MGHRA and CDR2 YSYEKL. The CDR3: CASSQDRQGVGYGYTF. CDR3 coding DNA: TGCGCCAGCAGCCAAGATCGGCAGGGAGTAGGGTATGGCTACACCTTC.

The chain links TRBV7-2 to TRBJ2-2, with TRBD1 matching over 7 bases. Germline CDR1 is SGHTA and CDR2 is FQGNSA. This CDR3 has 15 amino acids. V lost 5 bases to trimming and J lost 4 bases; unmatched junction nucleotides: 7. CDR3 residues: CASSPRDRSTGELFF. The CDR3 coding sequence is TGTGCCAGCAGCCCCCGGGACAGAAGCACCGGGGAGCTGTTTTTT.